The 17 T cell receptor beta chains below come from one sample, sequenced in a study of CD8 T cells and mutated HIV epitopes. Time point meaning: sampled during acute HIV-1 infection (about 23-92 days post infection). Single-cell cDNA was made by a method adapted from Smart-seq2 and MARS-Seq. TCR alpha and beta chains were amplified by nested PCR with barcoded chain-specific reverse primers. TCRdb re-called the single-cell sequencing reads with MiXCR, one entry per CDR3 protein. The profile covers about 440 distinct CDR3 sequences, with around 48% appearing a single time and around three fifths taken by the ten largest. Source: CD8+ T cells sorted from blood by dual tetramer staining, taken during acute HIV infection. The subset: cells binding both NAE and AE RF10 tetramers (cross-reactive), unstimulated. These receptors were taken from a man aged 30 to 39 with HIV-1 infection.

Worth noting for this clonotype: A far more abundant clone sits one base away, making this likely a read error. The chain recombines TRBV20-1 with TRBJ2-1; 11 bases match TRBD2. Germline CDR1 DFQATT, CDR2 SNEGSKA (reference sequence). With V trimmed by 6 bases and J by 10 bases, 11 bases remained unmatched. The CDR3 length is 14 residues. The CDR3 sequence: CSAPGTSGYYEQFF. CDR3 sequence (DNA): TGCAGTGCCCCCGGGACTAGCGGTTACTACGAGCAGTTCTTC.

In this sample, this clonotype turned up a few times. The J gene is TRBJ2-7, the V gene TRBV20-1; TRBD1 matches 12 bases. The CDR3 extends over 20 amino acids. Germline CDR1 is DFQATT and CDR2 is SNEGSKA (reference sequence). Unmatched junction bases numbered 21, after V lost 6 bases and J lost 0 bases. In nucleotides, the CDR3 is TGCAGTGCGCCCCTCCCGGGACAGGGGGCGTCCCTTTCGAACTCCTACGAGCAGTACTTC. Translated, it gives CSAPLPGQGASLSNSYEQYF.

There are a few counts of this clonotype. This chain connects TRBV20-1 to TRBJ2-7, with no clear D. This CDR3 is 18 amino acids long. Germline CDR1 DFQATT, CDR2 SNEGSKA (reference sequence). With 5 bases removed from V and 3 bases from J, the gap between germline ends came to 29 bases. CDR3 amino acids: CSAQPSNLESSFYYEQYF. The CDR3 region has the DNA TGCAGTGCTCAGCCCTCGAACTTGGAGTCCTCATTCTACTACGAGCAGTACTTC.

The chain uses TRBV20-1 and TRBJ2-7; D ambiguous. CDR3 size: 12 residues. The V and J ends lost 1 base and 1 base respectively, with 5 bases between them. CDR1 is DFQATT, CDR2 SNEGSKA, per germline (reference sequence). This CDR3 reads CSARAPSYEQYF. The CDR3 DNA is TGCAGTGCTAGAGCGCCGTCCTACGAGCAGTACTTC.

For this clonotype: A far larger clone differs by one base, so this is likely a read error. The V gene is TRBV3-1, the J gene TRBJ2-1; TRBD1 matches 8 bases. Germline trimming cut 4 bases from V and 10 bases from J; bases unmatched to any gene: 15. This CDR3 comprises 16 residues. Germline V gene sequence: CDR1 LGHDT, CDR2 YNNKEL (reference sequence). The CDR3 nucleotides read TGTGCCAGCAGCCTCGTGACAGGGGCGCTCTCCTACGAGCAGTTCTTC. It encodes CASSLVTGALSYEQFF.

This clonotype was seen just once. Relative to the germline gene, one junction end is altered; a read error may explain this. The chain couples TRBV20-1 to TRBJ2-7; 12 bases are shared with TRBD1. Looked up from germline, CDR1 is DFQATT and CDR2 is SNEGSKA (reference sequence). The CDR3 totals 18 residues. CDR3 loop: CGAPGQGASLSNSYEQYF. CDR3 in DNA: TGCGGTGCCCCGGGACAGGGGGCGTCCCTTTCGAACTCCTACGAGCAGTACTTC.

This clonotype was seen once. The DNA for the CDR3 is TGCAGTGGCTCCAGCAGTTCCTCCCCTGGGGCAGCGAGCTCCTACGAGCAGTACTTC. Its translation is CSGSSSSSPGAASSYEQYF. The gene calls are TRBV20-1 and TRBJ2-7, with a weak D call TRBD1 (5 bases). Germline V gene lookup returns CDR1 DFQATT and CDR2 SNEGSKA (reference sequence). The ends were cut back, 7 bases at V and 0 bases at J, with 31 bases in the middle. This CDR3 contains 19 residues.

This clonotype came up many times. The chain is built from TRBV20-1 and TRBJ2-7; 12 nucleotides align to TRBD1. The CDR3 contains 15 residues. CDR1 DFQATT and CDR2 SNEGSKA come from the germline V gene (reference sequence). The V gene end was trimmed by 5 bases and the J gene end by 2 bases; junction bases not matched to a gene: 7. In DNA, the CDR3 is TGCAGTGCTGTGCCGGGACAGGGGGCGACCTACGAGCAGTACTTC. Its protein product is CSAVPGQGATYEQYF.

This clonotype turned up a few times. This likely came from a read error, as a far larger clone is one base away. The chain recombines TRBV20-1 with TRBJ2-1; TRBD1 matches at 9 bases. Germline values: CDR1 DFQATT, CDR2 SNEGSKA (reference sequence). There are 17 residues in the CDR3. V lost 5 bases, J lost 10 bases, and 21 bases stayed unmatched. This CDR3 reads CSAVQGASLSNSYEQFF. The CDR3 nucleotides read TGCAGTGCTGTACAGGGGGCGTCCCTTTCGAACTCCTACGAGCAGTTCTTC.

The V call is TRBV20-1, the J call TRBJ2-1; D possibly corresponds to TRBD2 (6 bases). The CDR3 is made up of 17 amino acids. Germline V CDR1 and CDR2: DFQATT, SNEGSKA (reference sequence). The V and J ends lost 7 bases and 2 bases respectively, with 24 bases between them. The CDR3 region is CSGSSPPGAHTYNEQFF. CDR3 in DNA: TGCAGTGGCTCCAGCCCTCCGGGAGCTCACACCTACAATGAGCAGTTCTTC.

A remark on this clonotype: A far larger clone is a single base away, which makes a read error likely. The CDR3 protein is CASSPISSPSGYEQFF. CDR3 DNA: TGTGCCAGCAGCCCCATCTCGTCACCTAGCGGATACGAGCAGTTCTTC. The rearrangement joins TRBV11-2 to TRBJ2-1; 7 bases fit TRBD2. The CDR3 totals 16 residues. From germline, CDR1 is SGHAT and CDR2 FQNNGV. V shed 5 bases and J 10 bases; nucleotides not matched to a gene: 17.

The V gene is TRBV20-1, the J gene TRBJ2-7, with 7 positions matching TRBD2. V trimming: 3 bases; J trimming: 0 bases; junction bases outside the gene matches: 20. The length of the CDR3 is 19 residues. Germline CDR1 is DFQATT and CDR2 is SNEGSKA (reference sequence). The DNA of the CDR3 is TGCAGTGCTAGGTCGAGCCAGGGAGGGTCCCTTTCGAACTCCTACGAGCAGTACTTC. Translation gives CSARSSQGGSLSNSYEQYF.

By share of the sample, this clonotype is hyperexpanded (1% or more). The chain links TRBV20-1 to TRBJ2-7; 12 bases fit TRBD1. This CDR3 contains 14 residues. CDR1 and CDR2 (germline): DFQATT, SNEGSKA (reference sequence). The junction had 5 bases not matched to a gene; V was cut back by 6 bases and J by 2 bases. CDR3 nucleotides: TGCAGTGCCCCGGGACAGGGGGCGACCTACGAGCAGTACTTC. Translated, it gives CSAPGQGATYEQYF.

By share, this clonotype ranks as hyperexpanded. The rearrangement joins TRBV20-1 to TRBJ2-7; TRBD2 might be the D (6 bases). CDR3 length: 15 amino acids. The V gene lost 4 bases and the J gene lost 3 bases, with 19 bases spanning the gap. Germline V gene lookup returns CDR1 DFQATT and CDR2 SNEGSKA (reference sequence). CDR3 loop: CSATWSGQDYYEQYF. The CDR3 DNA reads TGCAGTGCTACTTGGTCAGGGCAGGACTACTACGAGCAGTACTTC.

The genes are TRBV20-1 and TRBJ2-7; 12 nucleotides agree with TRBD1. J was trimmed by 0 bases and V by 6 bases; bases with no gene match: 15. CDR3 length equals 18 residues. Germline V gene sequence: CDR1 DFQATT, CDR2 SNEGSKA (reference sequence). DNA of the CDR3: TGCAGTGCCCCGGGACAGGGGGCGACCCTTTCGAACTCCTACGAGCAGTACTTC. Translated, it gives CSAPGQGATLSNSYEQYF.

J is TRBJ2-7 and V is TRBV20-1, with TRBD1 matching over 8 bases. The germline V gene has CDR1 DFQATT and CDR2 SNEGSKA (reference sequence). V gave up 3 bases and J gave up 2 bases; unmatched junction bases: 9. CDR3 length: 15 residues. The CDR3 loop reads CSASGRGQATYEQYF. For the CDR3, the DNA is TGCAGTGCTAGCGGCCGGGGACAGGCAACCTACGAGCAGTACTTC.

Here the CDR3 DNA reads TGTGCCAGTAGGGTGGTAGCGGGCAGAGTCTCGCAACATGGGAGCTACGAGCAGTACTTC. Translated: CASRVVAGRVSQHGSYEQYF. The rearrangement links TRBV19 to TRBJ2-7, with 7 bases fitting TRBD2. Germline trimming cut 6 bases from V and 3 bases from J; bases unmatched to any gene: 26. CDR1 is LNHDA, CDR2 SQIVND, per germline (reference sequence). This CDR3 comprises 20 residues.